The 30 T cell receptor beta chains reported below all come from one sample, sequenced in a study of preoperative IRX-2 immunotherapy in early breast cancer (dated by TCRdb to between 2018 and 2020). The treatment or condition label, as the study defines it: preoperative locoregional IRX-2 cytokine immunotherapy. The method behind the library was the immunoSEQ multiplex PCR assay. This is the immuneACCESS table as TCRdb keeps it, with only in-frame sequences that have V and J called. A part of the clones is gone; compared with another copy, unresolved V genes explain less than half, and the rest is unexplained. The sample table contains around 30,000 clones; only one count was recorded for 82% of them. About 3.3% of the sample goes to the ten largest clones. This specimen was acquired from a patient treated with IRX-2 immunotherapy. The receptor source for this set is a human donor with breast cancer.

This clone was counted a single time. DNA for the CDR3: TGTGCCAGCTTCACAGGGACTGCTGGGGCCAACGTCCTGACTTTC. Protein: CASFTGTAGANVLTF. The chain links TRBV18 to TRBJ2-6; tentatively, D is TRBD1 or TRBD2 (6 bases each). Trimming removed 7 bases at V and 2 bases at J, with 12 bases between. The CDR3 loop spans 15 amino acids. Germline V lookup: CDR1 KGHSH, CDR2 LQKENI. Full variable domain (missing parts from reference TRBV18 and TRBJ2-6): NAGVMQNPRHLVRRRGQEARLRCSPMKGHSHVYWYRQLPEEGLKFMVYLQKENIIDESGMPKERFSAEFPKEGPSILRIQQVVRGDSAAYFCASFTGTAGANVLTFGAGSRLTVL.

This chain joins TRBV7-4 and TRBJ1-1; the D gene is possibly TRBD1 (6 bases). Trimming stripped 4 bases from V and 4 bases from J, with 10 bases between. Germline lookup yields CDR1 SGHVT and CDR2 SQSDAQ. CDR3 length: 13 residues. The CDR3 DNA follows: TGTGCCAGCAGCTCCGGGGGCAGCACTGAAGCTTTCTTT. It translates to CASSSGGSTEAFF.

This clone was found a few times. The J gene is TRBJ2-4, the V gene TRBV11-3; the D gene is possibly TRBD2 (6 bases). Germline V gene lookup returns CDR1 SGHNT and CDR2 YENEEA. The CDR3 totals 16 residues. Trimming shortened V by 5 bases and J by 2 bases, and 16 bases separated the two germline ends. CDR3 region: CASSQSTDYSKNIQYF. Written as DNA, the CDR3 is TGTGCCAGCAGCCAGTCGACGGACTATTCCAAAAACATTCAGTACTTC. The complete variable domain, with remaining parts taken from reference TRBV11-3 and TRBJ2-4, reads EAGVVQSPRYKIIEKKQPVAFWCNPISGHNTLYWYLQNLGQGPELLIRYENEEAVDDSQLPKDRFSAERLKGVDSTLKIQPAELGDSAVYLCASSQSTDYSKNIQYFGAGTRLSVL.

V is TRBV11-3 and J is TRBJ1-5; TRBD1 might be the D (5 bases). Germline values: CDR1 SGHNT, CDR2 YENEEA. Trimming removed 5 bases from V and 0 bases from J, with 11 bases in between. This CDR3 region has 15 residues. CDR3 coding DNA: TGTGCCAGCAGCCAAGTCAGGGTTAGCAATCAGCCCCAGCATTTT. Protein sequence: CASSQVRVSNQPQHF.

This sequence joins TRBV6-8 and TRBJ2-7; 8 positions match TRBD2. The V and J ends lost 2 bases and 7 bases, in that order; junction bases with no gene match: 13. The CDR3 totals 16 residues. Per the germline V gene, CDR1 is MNHGY and CDR2 is SAAAGT. The CDR3 here is CASSYPSGSPGGEQYF. In DNA, the CDR3 is TGTGCCAGCAGTTACCCGAGCGGGAGCCCCGGGGGGGAGCAGTACTTC.

This rearrangement joins TRBV5-1 to TRBJ1-1, with a tentative D call TRBD1 (5 bases). There are 15 residues in the CDR3. Trimming left V 3 bases short and J 5 bases short, with 17 bases between. Germline V CDR1 and CDR2: SGHRS, YFSETQ. CDR3 sequence (DNA): TGCGCCAGCAGCTCGTCAGGGCATCCGGGAACTGAAGCTTTCTTT. Protein product: CASSSSGHPGTEAFF.

This rearrangement joins TRBV6-8 to TRBJ1-1, with TRBD1 as a possible D gene (6 bases). This CDR3 has 14 residues. Germline V CDR1 and CDR2: MNHGY, SAAAGT. V was cut by 5 bases and J by 1 base, with 11 bases left in between. CDR3 region: CASSRQGTNTEAFF. CDR3 DNA: TGTGCCAGCAGTCGGCAGGGGACGAACACTGAAGCTTTCTTT.

The rearrangement uses TRBV7-1 and TRBJ1-1; the match to TRBD1 covers 8 bases. TRBV7-1 is filed as an ORF, its function uncertain. The length of the CDR3 is 14 residues. With 3 bases clipped from V and 3 bases from J, the junction kept 3 bases outside the gene matches. CDR3 bases: TGTGCCAGCAGCTCCCGGGACAGGTACACTGAAGCTTTCTTT. Protein product: CASSSRDRYTEAFF.

V gene TRBV28 combines with J gene TRBJ2-7; a possible D gene is TRBD1 (5 bases). V lost 5 bases and J 7 bases, leaving 24 bases between the germline ends. CDR1 is MDHEN, CDR2 SYDVKM, per germline. The CDR3 runs to 16 residues. The CDR3 spells CASSGPAGASYHEQYF. In nucleotides, the CDR3 is TGTGCCAGCAGTGGACCGGCTGGGGCATCTTACCATGAGCAGTACTTC.

V gene TRBV1 combines with J gene TRBJ1-3; the D call in the table, TRBD1, was not verified against the DNA. TRBV1 is designated a pseudogene. The CDR3 is 17 amino acids. CDR3 residues: CASSHPLGTESGNTIYF. The CDR3 DNA reads TGCGCCAGCAGCCACCCCCTCGGGACAGAATCTGGAAACACCATATATTTT.

The chain joins TRBV11-3 to TRBJ1-2; D possibly corresponds to TRBD1 (5 bases). Trimming took off 2 bases at V and 3 bases at J, with 13 bases between the two ends. The V gene's germline CDR1 is SGHNT and CDR2 YENEEA. The CDR3 runs 15 residues. Written as DNA, the CDR3 is TGTGCCAGCAGCTTAAAGGTACCGACAGACTATGGCTACACCTTC. Amino acid sequence: CASSLKVPTDYGYTF.

CDR3 sequence reads: CASSLVFGGEKLFF. The CDR3 DNA reads TGTGCCAGCAGCTTAGTATTTGGGGGTGAAAAACTGTTTTTT. The J gene is TRBJ1-4, the V gene TRBV7-2; D is perhaps TRBD1 (5 bases). Germline CDR1 and CDR2: SGHTA and FQGNSA. V was pared by 1 base and J by 7 bases, with 10 bases between. CDR3 length equals 14 residues.

The chain employs TRBV7-1 and TRBJ2-7; D may match TRBD1 or TRBD2 (5 bases each). TRBV7-1 has ORF status, its function being uncertain. V gave up 8 bases and J gave up 1 base, with 18 bases separating them. The CDR3 runs 15 residues. As DNA, the CDR3 is TGTGCCAGCGTAGGGGACGGGGCGGTGTCCTACGAGCAGTACTTC. It is translated as CASVGDGAVSYEQYF.

CDR3 nucleotide sequence: TGTGCCAGCAGCCATCGGACAGGGCTCGCCGAGCAGTACTTC. This translates into CASSHRTGLAEQYF. The rearrangement joins TRBV7-2 to TRBJ2-7, with 8 bases fitting TRBD1. The CDR3 length is 14 residues. The V gene end was trimmed by 5 bases and the J gene end by 6 bases; junction bases not matched to a gene: 9. Per the germline V gene, CDR1 is SGHTA and CDR2 is FQGNSA.

This rearrangement joins TRBV18 to TRBJ2-1; D is uncertain. The CDR3 is 12 residues long. V was cut by 1 base and J by 9 bases, with 7 bases left in between. Germline V gene lookup returns CDR1 KGHSH and CDR2 LQKENI. The chain's CDR3 is CASSPLETEQFF. The CDR3 bases are TGTGCCAGCTCACCACTAGAGACTGAGCAGTTCTTC.

This clone has just one count. The rearrangement joins TRBV11-3 to TRBJ2-3; TRBD1 matches at 8 bases. The CDR3 sequence is 14 residues long. V lost 2 bases and J lost 3; bases outside the gene matches: 1. CDR1 is SGHNT, CDR2 YENEEA, per germline. The CDR3, as DNA: TGTGCCAGCAGCTTATGGACAGGGACAGATACGCAGTATTTT. This translates into CASSLWTGTDTQYF.

This clone was observed a few times. The V call is TRBV6-8, the J call TRBJ2-3; D is undetermined. The CDR3 spans 15 residues. Germline V gene data show CDR1 as MNHGY and CDR2 as SAAAGT. Trimming stripped 8 bases from V and 3 bases from J, with 18 bases between. In DNA, the CDR3 is TGTGCCAGCCATGCTCTTTCAGTTCGGACAGATACGCAGTATTTT. It encodes CASHALSVRTDTQYF.

The chain joins TRBV28 to TRBJ2-1; the D is unclear. The germline CDR1 and CDR2 sequences are MDHEN and SYDVKM. The CDR3 length is 14 residues. V was clipped by 3 bases and J by 2 bases, with 8 bases between them. CDR3 in DNA: TGTGCCAGCAGTTTTTCTGGAGCCTACAATGAGCAGTTCTTC. Residues: CASSFSGAYNEQFF.

The chain couples TRBV5-1 to TRBJ1-1; tentatively, D is TRBD1 (6 bases). There are 14 residues in the CDR3. The V end was cut by 3 bases, the J end by 5 bases, with 14 bases between. Germline CDR1 reads SGHRS; CDR2 reads YFSETQ. CDR3 in amino acids: CASSWAGGGTEAFF. The CDR3 DNA reads as TGCGCCAGCAGCTGGGCGGGAGGGGGGACTGAAGCTTTCTTT.

V is TRBV6-8 and J is TRBJ1-1, with TRBD1 as a possible D gene (5 bases). The germline gives CDR1 MNHGY, CDR2 SAAAGT. This CDR3 is built from 15 residues. Trimming shortened V by 0 bases and J by 5 bases, and 13 bases separated the two germline ends. The CDR3 sequence: CASSYSTGGWTEAFF. In DNA, the CDR3 is TGTGCCAGCAGTTACTCGACCGGGGGTTGGACTGAAGCTTTCTTT.

The gene calls are TRBV7-1 and TRBJ1-6; D is unclear. TRBV7-1 is marked as an open reading frame, function uncertain. V gave up 4 bases and J gave up 7 bases, with 20 bases separating them. The CDR3 length is 17 residues. DNA of the CDR3: TGTGCCAGCAGCTTAACGGCTGGAACAGCGGCCAATTCACCCCTCCACTTT. Translated: CASSLTAGTAANSPLHF.

The chain has TRBV11-3 and TRBJ1-4, with TRBD1 matching over 8 bases. J gave up 8 bases and V 1 base, and 6 bases lay outside the gene matches. This CDR3 has 15 residues. CDR1 SGHNT and CDR2 YENEEA come from the germline V gene. The CDR3 nucleotides are TGTGCCAGCAGCTTAGGGCAGGGGGCTAGAGAAAAACTGTTTTTT. Its translation is CASSLGQGAREKLFF.

This clone was recorded only once. The V gene is TRBV11-3, the J gene TRBJ1-2; D gene ambiguous. In germline, CDR1 is SGHNT, CDR2 YENEEA. Trimming removed 0 bases from V and 4 bases from J, with 9 bases in between. The CDR3 spans 14 residues. CDR3 nucleotide sequence: TGTGCCAGCAGCTTAGAGTCCAGGTCCTATGGCTACACCTTC. This translates into CASSLESRSYGYTF. Together with reference TRBV11-3 and TRBJ1-2, the CDR3 gives the full variable domain: EAGVVQSPRYKIIEKKQPVAFWCNPISGHNTLYWYLQNLGQGPELLIRYENEEAVDDSQLPKDRFSAERLKGVDSTLKIQPAELGDSAVYLCASSLESRSYGYTFGSGTRLTVV.

The chain joins TRBV11-3 to TRBJ1-6; D perhaps matches TRBD1 (6 bases). Germline lookup yields CDR1 SGHNT and CDR2 YENEEA. The CDR3 consists of 16 residues. V was shortened by 2 bases and J by 10 bases, with 18 bases between the two germline ends. The CDR3 bases are TGTGCCAGCAGCTTATCTCAGCAGGGGTCAGGGTCACCCCTCCACTTT. It encodes CASSLSQQGSGSPLHF. Looking up the rest from reference TRBV11-3 and TRBJ1-6 gives the full variable domain: EAGVVQSPRYKIIEKKQPVAFWCNPISGHNTLYWYLQNLGQGPELLIRYENEEAVDDSQLPKDRFSAERLKGVDSTLKIQPAELGDSAVYLCASSLSQQGSGSPLHFGNGTRLTVT.

The chain carries TRBV10-3 and TRBJ1-5, with D possibly TRBD1 on 6 matching bases. The CDR3 is 16 amino acids. V was pared by 0 bases and J by 3 bases, with 12 bases between. Germline CDR1 and CDR2: ENHRY and SYGVKD. CDR3 in amino acids: CAISESVDRFNQPQHF. The CDR3 coding sequence is TGTGCCATCAGTGAGTCCGTCGACAGGTTCAATCAGCCCCAGCATTTT.

The chain links TRBV6-8 to TRBJ2-1, with D perhaps TRBD2 (5 bases). The CDR3 loop spans 15 amino acids. V dropped 6 bases and J dropped 0 bases, with 12 bases sitting between them. From germline, CDR1 is MNHGY and CDR2 SAAAGT. The CDR3 nucleotides are TGTGCCAGCAGAGCGGCTGTGAGCTCCTACAATGAGCAGTTCTTC. Amino acids: CASRAAVSSYNEQFF.

This clone was counted only a few times. The chain joins TRBV15 to TRBJ2-3; 10 nucleotides line up with TRBD2. Germline CDR1 is LNHNV and CDR2 is YYDKDF (reference sequence). V shed 1 base and J 3 bases; nucleotides not matched to a gene: 10. The CDR3 is 18 residues long. The CDR3 reads CATSRVPASGSGTDTQYF. The CDR3 DNA reads as TGTGCCACCAGCAGAGTCCCGGCTAGCGGGAGTGGTACAGATACGCAGTATTTT.

The rearrangement links TRBV11-3 to TRBJ2-1; 7 bases match TRBD2. Germline values: CDR1 SGHNT, CDR2 YENEEA. This CDR3 region has 15 residues. V shed 2 bases and J 2 bases; nucleotides not matched to a gene: 3. The CDR3 nucleotides are TGTGCCAGCAGCTTACCGGGGGGTACCTACAATGAGCAGTTCTTC. Its protein is CASSLPGGTYNEQFF.

The rearrangement uses TRBV6-8 and TRBJ2-7; D gene ambiguous. The CDR3 spans 15 residues. The ends were cut back, 10 bases at V and 0 bases at J, with 19 bases in the middle. CDR1 MNHGY and CDR2 SAAAGT come from the germline V gene. Here the CDR3 DNA reads TGTGCCACCTCACTCGATCAGCCAACCTCCTACGAGCAGTACTTC. Translating it yields CATSLDQPTSYEQYF.

This clone came up once. The CDR3 sequence: CASSSSTGQINTGELFF. The CDR3 nucleotides are TGTGCCAGCAGCTCTAGTACGGGACAGATAAACACCGGGGAGCTGTTTTTT. The genes are TRBV11-3 and TRBJ2-2; TRBD1 aligns across 7 bases. CDR1 and CDR2 (germline): SGHNT, YENEEA. The CDR3 has 17 amino acids. The junction had 10 bases not matched to a gene; V was cut back by 4 bases and J by 2 bases.